This T cell receptor beta chain was retrieved from a study of post-analysis software for immune sequencing data. Study background: The study covered relapsing-remitting, secondary progressive and progressive-relapsing courses of multiple sclerosis. Study conclusions and caveats: F measure showed strong co-clustering of same-batch samples. Significantly lower normalized Chao1 diversity was seen in multiple sclerosis patients than in controls. Roughly 5 TRBV segments, including TRBV5-6, TRBV5-1 and TRBV20-1, were more frequent in patients than controls.

The germline V gene has CDR1 SGHRS and CDR2 YFSETQ. The CDR3 extends over 16 amino acids. Trimming stripped 2 bases from V and 0 bases from J, with 14 bases between. Concerning this clonotype: Its antigen is still unknown.

Unique molecular identifiers were carried by the TCR beta cDNA libraries. One entry per CDR3 protein results from TCRdb running MiXCR on the PCR reads. Of 750,000 to 950,000 distinct CDR3 sequences detected, about 50% appear once; the ten largest clones hold 4.6%. The TCR was taken from a girl aged 5-17 years with multiple sclerosis. The rearrangement links TRBV5-1 to TRBJ1-2, with a possible D match to TRBD1 (6 bases). The specimen sequenced was blood. CDR3 DNA: TGCGCCAGCAGCTTCCTGGGGACACCCACTAACTATGGCTACACCTTC. Its translation is CASSFLGTPTNYGYTF.